This entry describes one T cell receptor (beta chain). These data are taken from a study of blood T cell repertoires in COVID-19. Study-level background: Nucleic acid was either cDNA or gDNA, and it came from T cells, B-cell-depleted T cells, or PBMCs.

The data were produced by immunoSEQ multiplex PCR, yet TCRdb's version contains in-frame clones alone and is incomplete. The sample holds 390,000 or so clones, roughly 90% seen once. V dropped 8 bases and J dropped 0 bases, with 13 bases sitting between them. From germline, CDR1 is LNHDA and CDR2 SQIVND (reference sequence). CDR3 length equals 14 residues. V usage is TRBV19 and J usage is TRBJ1-1; D gene ambiguous. The clonotype comes from a man between 18 and 29 years old with active or convalescent COVID-19. Sequences were obtained from peripheral blood. The CDR3 here is CASSVDIMNTEAFF. CDR3 DNA: TGTGCCAGTTCTGTAGACATTATGAACACTGAAGCTTTCTTT.